A single TCR beta chain is shown here with its context. Each CDR3 protein gets one entry in TCRdb, which reprocessed the 5' RACE reads and gives no DNA. This table holds 350,000 to 450,000 distinct CDR3 sequences. The data derive from a study of T cells expressing NK-cell markers. Study context: Sequencing of TCR beta repertoires drew on sorted CD3+CD56+NKG2C+, CD3+CD56+NKG2C- and CD3+CD56-NKG2C+ T cells.

This CDR3 has 16 amino acids. Germline-derived CDR1 and CDR2 are SEHNR and FQNEAQ (reference sequence). What was sequenced was blood T cells: a sorted CD56 or NKG2C T cell subset, CD4+ or CD8+ T cells, or bulk PBMC T cells (not recorded which). The V gene is TRBV7-9, the J gene TRBJ1-3; TCRdb's D call of TRBD1 is untestable without DNA. The source is a man aged 18-75 years in good health. The CDR3 region is CASSSGGGQSGNTIYF.